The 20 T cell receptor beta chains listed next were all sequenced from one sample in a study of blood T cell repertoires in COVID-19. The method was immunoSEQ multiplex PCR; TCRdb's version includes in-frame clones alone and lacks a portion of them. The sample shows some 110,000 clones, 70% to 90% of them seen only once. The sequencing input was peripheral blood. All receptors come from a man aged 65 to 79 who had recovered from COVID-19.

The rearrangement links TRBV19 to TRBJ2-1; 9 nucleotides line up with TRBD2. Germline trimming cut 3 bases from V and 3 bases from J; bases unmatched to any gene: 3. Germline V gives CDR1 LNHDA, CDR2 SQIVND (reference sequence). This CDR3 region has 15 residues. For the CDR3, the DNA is TGTGCCAGTAGTATTTCTAGCGGGGTCTACAATGAGCAGTTCTTC. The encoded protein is CASSISSGVYNEQFF.

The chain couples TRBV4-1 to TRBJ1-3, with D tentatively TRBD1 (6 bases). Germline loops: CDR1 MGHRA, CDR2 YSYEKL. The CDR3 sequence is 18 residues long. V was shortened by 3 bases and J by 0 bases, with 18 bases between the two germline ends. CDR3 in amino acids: CASSHPPGGANSGNTIYF. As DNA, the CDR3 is TGCGCCAGCAGCCACCCCCCGGGGGGGGCCAACTCTGGAAACACCATATATTTT.

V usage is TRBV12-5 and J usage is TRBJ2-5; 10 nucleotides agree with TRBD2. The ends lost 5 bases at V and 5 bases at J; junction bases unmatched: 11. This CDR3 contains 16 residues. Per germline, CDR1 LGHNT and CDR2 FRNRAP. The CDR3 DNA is TGTGCTAGTGGTCTCTGGACTAGCGGAGAGAAGGAGACCCAGTACTTC. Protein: CASGLWTSGEKETQYF.

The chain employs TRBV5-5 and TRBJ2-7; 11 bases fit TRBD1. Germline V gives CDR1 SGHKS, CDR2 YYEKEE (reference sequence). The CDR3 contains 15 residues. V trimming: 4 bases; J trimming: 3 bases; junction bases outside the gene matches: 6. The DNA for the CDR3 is TGTGCCAGCAGCCCCCGGACAGGGGGCGGCTACGAGCAGTACTTC. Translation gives CASSPRTGGGYEQYF.

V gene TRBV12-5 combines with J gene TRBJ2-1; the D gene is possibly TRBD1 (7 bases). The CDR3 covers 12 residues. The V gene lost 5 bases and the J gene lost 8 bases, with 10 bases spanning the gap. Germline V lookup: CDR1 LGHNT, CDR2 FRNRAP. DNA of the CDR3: TGTGCTAGTGGTCCAGGGGGGTATGAGCAGTTCTTC. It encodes CASGPGGYEQFF.

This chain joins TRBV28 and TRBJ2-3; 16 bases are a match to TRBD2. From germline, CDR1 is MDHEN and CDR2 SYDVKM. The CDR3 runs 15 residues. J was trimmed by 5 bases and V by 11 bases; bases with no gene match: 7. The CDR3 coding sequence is TGTGCCGCGGGACTAGCGGGAGGGCTTAGAGATACGCAGTATTTT. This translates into CAAGLAGGLRDTQYF.

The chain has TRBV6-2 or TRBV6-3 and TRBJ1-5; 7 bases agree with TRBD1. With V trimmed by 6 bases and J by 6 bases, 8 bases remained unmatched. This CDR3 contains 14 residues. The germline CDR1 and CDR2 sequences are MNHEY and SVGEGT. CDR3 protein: CASRYGTVPQPQHF. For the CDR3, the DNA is TGTGCCAGCAGATACGGGACAGTCCCTCAGCCCCAGCATTTT.

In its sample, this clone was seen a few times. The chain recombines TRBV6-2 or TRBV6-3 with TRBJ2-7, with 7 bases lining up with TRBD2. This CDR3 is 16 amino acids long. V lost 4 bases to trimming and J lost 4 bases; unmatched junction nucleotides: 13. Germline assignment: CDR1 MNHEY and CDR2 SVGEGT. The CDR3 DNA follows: TGTGCCAGCAGTTTCCGACTAGCCCGGGCCACTTACGAGCAGTACTTC. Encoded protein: CASSFRLARATYEQYF.

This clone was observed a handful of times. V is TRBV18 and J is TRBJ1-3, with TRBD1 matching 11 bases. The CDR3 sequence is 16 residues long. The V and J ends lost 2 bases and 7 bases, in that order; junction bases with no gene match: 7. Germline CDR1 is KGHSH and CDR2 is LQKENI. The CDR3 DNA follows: TGTGCCAGCTCACCAAACGGACAGGGGGCTAAGAACACCATATATTTT. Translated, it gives CASSPNGQGAKNTIYF.

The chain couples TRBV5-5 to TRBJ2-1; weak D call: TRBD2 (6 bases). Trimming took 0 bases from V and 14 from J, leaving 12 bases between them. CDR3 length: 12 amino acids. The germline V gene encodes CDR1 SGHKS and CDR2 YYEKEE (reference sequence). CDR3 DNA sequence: TGTGCCAGCAGCTTGGGCCGGGACTCCGAGTTCTTC. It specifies CASSLGRDSEFF.

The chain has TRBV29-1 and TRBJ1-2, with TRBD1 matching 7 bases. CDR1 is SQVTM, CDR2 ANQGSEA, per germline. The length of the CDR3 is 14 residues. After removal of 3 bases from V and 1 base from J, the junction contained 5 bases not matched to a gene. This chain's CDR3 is CSVDGTADNYGYTF. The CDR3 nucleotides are TGCAGCGTTGACGGGACAGCAGATAACTATGGCTACACCTTC.

The CDR3 DNA reads TGTGCCAGCAGTTTATCAGGGTTCGGTGAAGCTTTCTTT. It encodes CASSLSGFGEAFF. The rearrangement joins TRBV28 to TRBJ1-1, with a tentative D call TRBD1 (5 bases). The CDR3 covers 13 residues. V was clipped by 1 base and J by 7 bases, with 10 bases between them. CDR1 and CDR2 (germline): MDHEN, SYDVKM.

The CDR3 DNA follows: TGTGCCAGCAGTTGGAAGGAGGGGGAGACCCAGTACTTC. This codes for CASSWKEGETQYF. This chain joins TRBV27 and TRBJ2-5; weak D call: TRBD2 (6 bases). The V end was cut by 4 bases, the J end by 5 bases, with 11 bases between. Germline CDR1 is MNHEY and CDR2 is SMNVEV (reference sequence). The CDR3 is 13 amino acids.

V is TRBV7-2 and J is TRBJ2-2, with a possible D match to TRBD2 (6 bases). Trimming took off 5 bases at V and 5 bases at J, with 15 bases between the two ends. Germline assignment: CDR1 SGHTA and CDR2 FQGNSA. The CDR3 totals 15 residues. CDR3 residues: CASSLDFRGTGELFF. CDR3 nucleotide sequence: TGTGCCAGCAGCCTTGACTTCCGGGGGACCGGGGAGCTGTTTTTT.

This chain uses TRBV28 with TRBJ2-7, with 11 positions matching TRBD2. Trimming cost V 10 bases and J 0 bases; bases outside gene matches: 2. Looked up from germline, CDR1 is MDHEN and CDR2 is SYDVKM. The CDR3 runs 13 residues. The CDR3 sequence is CANSGGDSYEQYF. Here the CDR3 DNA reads TGTGCCAATAGCGGGGGGGACTCCTACGAGCAGTACTTC.

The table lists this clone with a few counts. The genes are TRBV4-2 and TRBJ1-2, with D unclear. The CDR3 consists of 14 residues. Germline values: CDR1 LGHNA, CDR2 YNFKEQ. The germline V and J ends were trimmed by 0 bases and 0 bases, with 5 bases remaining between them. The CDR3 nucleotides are TGTGCCAGCAGCCAAGAAAGCTCTAACTATGGCTACACCTTC. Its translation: CASSQESSNYGYTF.

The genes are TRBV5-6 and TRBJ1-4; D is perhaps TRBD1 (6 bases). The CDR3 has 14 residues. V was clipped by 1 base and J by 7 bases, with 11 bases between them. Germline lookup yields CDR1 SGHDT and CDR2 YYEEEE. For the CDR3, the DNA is TGTGCCAGCAGCTTGAGGAGCAGGGGTGAAAAACTGTTTTTT. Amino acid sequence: CASSLRSRGEKLFF. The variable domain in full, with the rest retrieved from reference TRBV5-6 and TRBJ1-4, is DAGVTQSPTHLIKTRGQQVTLRCSPKSGHDTVSWYQQALGQGPQFIFQYYEEEERQRGNFPDRFSGHQFPNYSSELNVNALLLGDSALYLCASSLRSRGEKLFFGSGTQLSVL.

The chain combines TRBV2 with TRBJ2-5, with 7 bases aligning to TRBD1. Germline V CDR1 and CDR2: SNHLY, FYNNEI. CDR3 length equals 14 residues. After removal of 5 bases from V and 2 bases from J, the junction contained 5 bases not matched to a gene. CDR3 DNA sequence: TGTGCCAGCAGTAAGGGACAGACTCAAGAGACCCAGTACTTC. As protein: CASSKGQTQETQYF. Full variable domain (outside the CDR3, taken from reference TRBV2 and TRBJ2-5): EPEVTQTPSHQVTQMGQEVILRCVPISNHLYFYWYRQILGQKVEFLVSFYNNEISEKSEIFDDQFSVERPDGSNFTLKIRSTKLEDSAMYFCASSKGQTQETQYFGPGTRLLVL.

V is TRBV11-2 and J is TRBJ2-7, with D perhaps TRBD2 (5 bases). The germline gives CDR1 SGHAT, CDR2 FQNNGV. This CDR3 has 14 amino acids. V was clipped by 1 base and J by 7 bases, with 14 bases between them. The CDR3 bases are TGTGCCAGCAGCTTAGGAGGGCAGTCCTGGGAGCAGTACTTC. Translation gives CASSLGGQSWEQYF.

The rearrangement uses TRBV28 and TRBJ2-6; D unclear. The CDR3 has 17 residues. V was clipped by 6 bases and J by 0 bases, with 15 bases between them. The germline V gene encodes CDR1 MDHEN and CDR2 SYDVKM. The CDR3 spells CASRPSGLLSGANVLTF. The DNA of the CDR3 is TGTGCCAGCAGGCCGTCAGGCCTCCTCTCTGGGGCCAACGTCCTGACTTTC. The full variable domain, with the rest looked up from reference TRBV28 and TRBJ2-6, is DVKVTQSSRYLVKRTGEKVFLECVQDMDHENMFWYRQDPGLGLRLIYFSYDVKMKEKGDIPEGYSVSREKKERFSLILESASTNQTSMYLCASRPSGLLSGANVLTFGAGSRLTVL.